This TCR beta chain emerged from a study of blood T cell repertoires in COVID-19 (dated by TCRdb to the early 2020s). Regarding the research as a whole: Samples from collaborators originated in the United States, Italy and Spain and spanned both the acute and convalescent phases of COVID-19. The material from the prospective study consisted of cDNA or gDNA derived from T cells, B-cell-depleted T cells, or PBMCs. The dataset comprised deeply sampled blood TCRbeta repertoires from subjects exposed to, actively infected with, or recovered from COVID-19. The repertoires were made available in a free public database intended to serve as a resource for research on the immune response to SARS-CoV-2. The samples were drawn from the first 160 participants of the ongoing ImmuneRACE study and from about 1,200 subjects provided by 6 global collaborators. A de-identified subject ID, COVID-19 status, age in years and sex were almost always included in the sample metadata. HLA class I and class II types, where available, came from metadata supplied by the sample provider rather than from assay-based typing.

TCRbeta CDR3 regions were amplified from genomic DNA using the immunoSEQ Assay, a bias-controlled multiplex PCR. Concerning the study's data processing: The number of nucleated cells in each sample was estimated by amplification of reference gene primers within the assay. Sequence reads were collapsed and filtered to measure the absolute abundance of every unique TCRbeta CDR3 rearrangement. For each sample, productive Simpson clonality was calculated as the square root of Simpson's diversity index over productive rearrangements. TCRdb took over this immuneACCESS table, retaining in-frame rearrangements with V and J assigned. Such tables are incomplete; in checked studies, under half of the missing clones stem from an unresolved V gene, and the remainder is unexplained. V, J and clone size derive from that table, while D and trimming were established from the DNA sequence. The table for this sample lists a few hundred thousand clones; 70% to 90% of them were counted only once. The ten largest clones capture 2.5% to 3.5% of the sample.

Collaborating institutions collected whole blood in K2EDTA tubes following their own protocols. For TCRbeta analysis, collaborators shipped samples as frozen whole blood, isolated PBMCs, or DNA extracted from either of those sample types. The CDR3 holds 15 amino acids from the cysteine to the phenylalanine. Only the CDR3 region is kept as DNA, spanning 45 bases read in frame from base 1. V lost 1 base and J lost 3 bases; the stretch between them is 12 bases long. CDR1 SGHTA and CDR2 FQGNSA were looked up in the germline V gene. Only one count was recorded for this clone. Its cognate antigen has yet to be identified. There are no base qualities to consult, and no much larger clone falls within one base. Study-wide conclusions, independent of this receptor: The amount of clinical and demographic metadata varied by source and participant and was provided uncurated.

The sequence joins TRBV7-2 to TRBJ1-1; the D gene is perhaps TRBD1, from 5 matching bases. The sequencing input was peripheral blood. The receptor comes from a woman aged 25 to 45 with active or convalescent COVID-19. The CDR3 reads CASSLDQGWDTEAFF. The nucleotides are TGTGCCAGCAGCTTAGATCAGGGTTGGGACACTGAAGCTTTCTTT. The reference TRBV7-2 and TRBJ1-1 proteins fill in what lies around the CDR3, so the full variable domain reads GAGVSQSPSNKVTEKGKDVELRCDPISGHTALYWYRQSLGQGLEFLIYFQGNSAPDKSGLPSDRFSAERTGGSVSTLTIQRTQQEDSAVYLCASSLDQGWDTEAFFGQGTRLTVV.